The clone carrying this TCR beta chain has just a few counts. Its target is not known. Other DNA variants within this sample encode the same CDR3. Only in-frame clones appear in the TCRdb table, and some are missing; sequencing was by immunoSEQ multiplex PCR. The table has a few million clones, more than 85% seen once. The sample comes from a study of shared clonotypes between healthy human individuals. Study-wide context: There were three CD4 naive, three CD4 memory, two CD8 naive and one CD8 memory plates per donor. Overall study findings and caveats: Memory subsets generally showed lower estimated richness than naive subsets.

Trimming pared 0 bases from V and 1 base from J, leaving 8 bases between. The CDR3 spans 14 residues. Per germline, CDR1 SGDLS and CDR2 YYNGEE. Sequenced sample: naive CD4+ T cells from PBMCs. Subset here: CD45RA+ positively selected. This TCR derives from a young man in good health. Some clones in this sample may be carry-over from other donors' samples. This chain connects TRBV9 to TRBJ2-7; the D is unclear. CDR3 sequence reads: CASSVEAHSYEQYF. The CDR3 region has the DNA TGTGCCAGCAGCGTAGAGGCCCATTCCTACGAGCAGTACTTC.